A selection of T cell receptor beta chains follows, all from one sample in a study of blood T cell repertoires in COVID-19. Produced via immunoSEQ multiplex PCR; TCRdb's table is partial and in-frame only. The sample includes 450,000 to 500,000 clones, around 85% of them seen just once. Sequenced material: peripheral blood. The receptor source for this set is a human donor in a cohort sampled during active COVID-19. CDR3s include the opening cysteine and the closing phenylalanine or tryptophan.

TRBJ2-7 | TRBV13 | CASSLDREHEQYF
TRBJ2-4 | TRBV6-5 | CATKGRGDQNIQYF
TRBJ2-1 | TRBV7-3 | CASSSSGGSRYNEQFF
TRBJ2-1 | TRBV6-2/TRBV6-3 | CASSRGQEHNEQFF
TRBJ1-6 | TRBV10-3 | CAITRDTGRSPLHF
TRBJ2-3 | TRBV7-2 | CASSLLADSSTDTQYF
TRBJ2-2 | TRBV6-2/TRBV6-3 | CASSYVRGDTGELFF
TRBJ2-7 | TRBV5-3 | CARSPVLDRFYEQYF
TRBJ1-4 | TRBV29-1 | CSVARTGGGEKLFF
TRBJ2-7 | TRBV7-7 | CASSLPGTPEGEQYF
TRBJ2-7 | TRBV30 | CAWKVGRGQEQYF
TRBJ2-7 | TRBV27 | CASSLARGEQYF
TRBJ1-2 | TRBV3-1/TRBV3-2 | CASSFQVAGDYTF
TRBJ1-1 | TRBV30 | CAWTDRGGTEAFF
TRBJ1-1 | TRBV7-3 | CASSSQGFGNTEAFF
TRBJ1-4 | TRBV19 | CASSSRTGVGEKLFF
TRBJ1-1 | TRBV29-1 | CSVVTGMNTEAFF
TRBJ2-3 | TRBV14 | CASSQESERTPSSTDTQYF
TRBJ1-2 | TRBV28 | CASSFSGGGNYGYTF
TRBJ1-5 | TRBV2 | CASSEGHQGTQPQHF
TRBJ1-3 | TRBV5-4 | CAYSRGSGNTIYF
TRBJ2-6 | TRBV9 | CASSPRTAPGANVLTF
TRBJ2-2 | TRBV3-1/TRBV3-2 | CASSQGRGEATGELFF
TRBJ1-5 | TRBV18 | CASSPLGAEGNQPQHF
TRBJ2-3 | TRBV10-3 | CAIDESGRRDTQYF
TRBJ1-6 | TRBV25-1 | CASSEAGGYNSPLHF
TRBJ2-3 | TRBV5-5 | CASSPRLAGFTDTQYF
TRBJ2-5 | TRBV5-6 | CASSRFVAGGWETQYF
TRBJ2-1 | TRBV7-6 | CASSLVGRGSYNEQFF
TRBJ1-4 | TRBV29-1 | CSVGSRATNEKLFF
TRBJ2-7 | TRBV28 | CASSLGRNGSPGEQYF
TRBJ2-7 | TRBV6-4 | CASSDPGRPIPDEQYF
TRBJ1-1 | TRBV20-1 | CSASHQGALAEAFF
TRBJ1-5 | TRBV19 | CASSTNTNRFNQPQHF
TRBJ1-6 | TRBV11-3 | CASSSRGFDSPLHF
TRBJ1-5 | TRBV19 | CASSIATGYVNQPQHF
TRBJ2-6 | TRBV7-6 | CASSLGPAKTGLPGANVLTF
TRBJ2-2 | TRBV19 | CASSIGGGGELFF
TRBJ2-5 | TRBV9 | CASSVNGLAGIETQYF
TRBJ2-1 | TRBV3-1/TRBV3-2 | CASSLTSDEQFF
TRBJ2-7 | TRBV7-2 | CASSPDTSGLYEQYF
TRBJ1-4 | TRBV30 | CAWSAEDFEKLFF
TRBJ1-1 | TRBV6-5 | CASSYSRVNTEAFF
TRBJ2-3 | TRBV11-1 | CASSSNLAGGADTQYF
TRBJ2-5 | TRBV7-2 | CASSSSGTGGGWETQYF
TRBJ1-2 | TRBV27 | CASSPNPGTYGYTF
TRBJ2-1 | TRBV28 | CASSPWDRGSYNEQFF
TRBJ1-1 | TRBV30 | CAWSKNRATEAFF
TRBJ1-2 | TRBV5-1 | CASSLGTDLDGYTF
TRBJ1-1 | TRBV7-9 | CASSFGPGTEAFF
TRBJ1-6 | TRBV30 | CAWSTWTAAGSPLHF